This T cell receptor beta chain was identified in a study of T cells expressing NK-cell markers. Background on the study: It was sorted CD3+CD56-NKG2C+, CD3+CD56+NKG2C- and CD3+CD56+NKG2C+ T cells that provided the TCR beta repertoires. HCMV seropositivity characterized seven of the eight sequenced donors, and seronegativity one.

Comment on this clonotype: The antigen is not known.

Per the germline V gene, CDR1 is MDHEN and CDR2 is SYDVKM. The CDR3 is 14 residues long. General study points: Clones of NKG2C+ T cells that had expanded were of unclear HCMV specificity. Once again these clonotypes came out on top in the CD3+CD56-NKG2C+ fraction of a handful of donors.

With the 5' RACE reads reprocessed, TCRdb shows one record per CDR3 protein and no DNA. Its table lists approximately 150,000 distinct CDR3 sequences. The V and J genes are TRBV28 and TRBJ1-2. Sequenced material: blood T cells: a sorted CD56 or NKG2C T cell subset, CD4+ or CD8+ T cells, or bulk PBMC T cells (not recorded which). This TCR came from a woman between 18 and 69 years old in good health. CDR3 sequence reads: CASSLSGRFYGYTF.